The 29 T cell receptor beta chains given below trace back to one sample, sequenced in a study of Ad26.COV2.S vaccination and SARS-CoV-2 variants. The method was immunoSEQ multiplex PCR; TCRdb's version includes in-frame clones alone and lacks a portion of them. The repertoire has roughly 270,000 clones, approximately 87% of them found once; the top ten carry 3% to 4%. As to treatment: 15 to 20 received Ad26.COV2.S at low or high dose, single or two shots; about 5 received placebo; per-sample allocation not given. Sampling took place 63 days after the first vaccine or placebo injection. This material consisted of peripheral blood, taken in a trial of Ad26.COV2.S vaccine versus placebo. These receptor sequences come from a person aged 18-60 years who received the Ad26.COV2.S COVID-19 vaccine or a placebo.

This clone was counted a single time. This chain connects TRBV4-1 to TRBJ2-2; D not resolved. The V and J ends lost 1 base and 3 bases respectively, with 12 bases between them. Per the germline V gene, CDR1 is MGHRA and CDR2 is YSYEKL. The CDR3 covers 16 residues. CDR3: CASSQVWSDHTGELFF. The DNA of the CDR3 is TGCGCCAGCAGCCAAGTTTGGTCCGATCACACCGGGGAGCTGTTTTTT.

This clone occurred once. Additional DNA sequences in this sample encode the identical CDR3. The V gene is TRBV30, the J gene TRBJ1-5; a weak D match, TRBD1 (6 bases). Trimming stripped 0 bases from V and 1 base from J, with 10 bases between. Germline V lookup: CDR1 GTSNPN, CDR2 SVGIG (reference sequence). The CDR3 has 15 residues. The CDR3 region has the DNA TGTGCCTGGAGTGTAGGGGGAGGGAGCAATCAGCCCCAGCATTTT. This encodes CAWSVGGGSNQPQHF.

The rearrangement uses TRBV18 and TRBJ2-1, with TRBD2 matching over 8 bases. The V segment lost 4 bases and the J segment 5 bases; nucleotides outside the gene matches: 4. The CDR3 consists of 14 residues. Per the germline V gene, CDR1 is KGHSH and CDR2 is LQKENI. The chain's CDR3 is CASSRLANDNEQFF. The CDR3 DNA follows: TGTGCCAGCTCACGACTAGCGAACGACAATGAGCAGTTCTTC.

CDR3 sequence reads: CASSVGGENTEAFF. The CDR3 coding sequence is TGTGCCAGCAGCGTAGGGGGCGAGAACACTGAAGCTTTCTTT. V is TRBV9 and J is TRBJ1-1, with D possibly TRBD1 on 5 matching bases. This CDR3 has 14 amino acids. Germline assignment: CDR1 SGDLS and CDR2 YYNGEE. The V gene lost 0 bases and the J gene lost 1 base, with 7 bases spanning the gap.

DNA for the CDR3: TGTGCCAGCTCACCAAGTGACAGGGGGGTCGAGCAGTACTTC. Translated, it gives CASSPSDRGVEQYF. The J gene is TRBJ2-7, the V gene TRBV18; 9 bases line up with TRBD1. J lost 6 bases, V lost 2 bases, and 5 bases had no gene match. Germline V CDR1 and CDR2: KGHSH, LQKENI. CDR3 length: 14 residues.

The chain joins TRBV28 to TRBJ1-2; 11 nucleotides agree with TRBD1. The CDR3 length is 14 residues. Trimming cost V 7 bases and J 7 bases; bases outside gene matches: 8. Germline V CDR1 and CDR2: MDHEN, SYDVKM. CDR3 coding DNA: TGTGCCAGCACCTCAGGACAGGGGGCTGGTGGCTACACCTTC. Its translation: CASTSGQGAGGYTF.

The rearrangement uses TRBV18 and TRBJ1-6, with TRBD1 identical over 7 bases. Germline V gene sequence: CDR1 KGHSH, CDR2 LQKENI. Trimming cost V 3 bases and J 8 bases; bases outside gene matches: 7. The CDR3 consists of 15 residues. The chain's CDR3 is CASSPSGTEYSPLHF. The DNA of the CDR3 is TGTGCCAGCTCACCTTCCGGGACAGAATATTCACCCCTCCACTTT. The full variable domain, rest sourced from reference TRBV18 and TRBJ1-6, is NAGVMQNPRHLVRRRGQEARLRCSPMKGHSHVYWYRQLPEEGLKFMVYLQKENIIDESGMPKERFSAEFPKEGPSILRIQQVVRGDSAAYFCASSPSGTEYSPLHFGNGTRLTVT.

The gene calls are TRBV7-2 and TRBJ1-5; tentatively, D is TRBD1 (5 bases). Trimming left V 3 bases short and J 3 bases short, with 12 bases between. Germline V gives CDR1 SGHTA, CDR2 FQGNSA. The CDR3 extends over 15 amino acids. CDR3 sequence: CASSFLRGTNQPQHF. CDR3 coding DNA: TGTGCCAGCAGCTTCTTACGGGGGACCAATCAGCCCCAGCATTTT.

This sequence joins TRBV27 and TRBJ1-1; D not certain. Germline V gene sequence: CDR1 MNHEY, CDR2 SMNVEV (reference sequence). The CDR3 is made up of 13 amino acids. Trimming removed 6 bases from V and 0 bases from J, with 8 bases in between. CDR3: CASSTTLNTEAFF. The CDR3 nucleotides are TGTGCCAGCAGCACGACATTGAACACTGAAGCTTTCTTT.

V usage is TRBV4-3 and J usage is TRBJ2-1; weak D call: TRBD2 (5 bases). Per the germline V gene, CDR1 is LGHNA and CDR2 is YSLEER. This CDR3 comprises 15 residues. V lost 4 bases, J lost 2 bases, and 12 bases lay in between. CDR3 coding DNA: TGCGCCAGCAGCCCGAGCGGTCAGCCCTACAATGAGCAGTTCTTC. Translation gives CASSPSGQPYNEQFF.

This clone was seen more than once but under ten times. The J gene is TRBJ2-1, the V gene TRBV30; the match to TRBD2 covers 12 bases. Germline values: CDR1 GTSNPN, CDR2 SVGIG (reference sequence). This CDR3 has 15 residues. J was trimmed by 6 bases and V by 5 bases; bases with no gene match: 8. The CDR3 sequence is CAWHPSGRAVNEQFF. DNA for the CDR3: TGTGCCTGGCACCCTAGCGGGAGGGCCGTCAATGAGCAGTTCTTC.

The chain has TRBV11-2 and TRBJ1-2; D is uncertain. This CDR3 has 15 amino acids. The germline V gene has CDR1 SGHAT and CDR2 FQNNGV. V lost 11 bases, J lost 1 base, and 20 bases lay in between. CDR3 sequence reads: CAPRCPTPNNYGYTF. For the CDR3, the DNA is TGTGCCCCGCGTTGCCCCACACCTAATAACTATGGCTACACCTTC.

The J gene is TRBJ1-1, the V gene TRBV28; no clear D. The CDR3 contains 14 residues. CDR1 and CDR2 from the germline V gene are MDHEN and SYDVKM. Trimming shortened V by 3 bases and J by 4 bases, and 12 bases separated the two germline ends. CDR3 bases: TGTGCCAGCAGTTTCCAGAACAGTATCACTGAAGCTTTCTTT. It codes for CASSFQNSITEAFF.

The chain joins TRBV6-5 to TRBJ1-3; 10 bases map to TRBD1. The CDR3 loop spans 15 amino acids. In germline, CDR1 is MNHEY, CDR2 SVGAGI. Germline trimming cut 7 bases from V and 0 bases from J; bases unmatched to any gene: 3. The CDR3 coding sequence is TGTGCCAGCAAAGGACAGGGGGTCTCTGGAAACACCATATATTTT. It encodes CASKGQGVSGNTIYF.

J is TRBJ1-4 and V is TRBV4-3; tentatively, D is TRBD1 (5 bases). The CDR3 spans 17 residues. The V gene's germline CDR1 is LGHNA and CDR2 YSLEER. V lost 0 bases to trimming and J lost 5 bases, with 16 bases between them. CDR3 nucleotide sequence: TGCGCCAGCAGCCAAGATCTGGAAAGACAGCCCAATGAAAAACTGTTTTTT. The encoded protein is CASSQDLERQPNEKLFF.

The CDR3 sequence is CASGSGRNPAPGEKLFF. CDR3 nucleotides: TGTGCTAGTGGTTCGGGCCGTAACCCGGCGCCGGGTGAAAAACTGTTTTTT. V and J are TRBV12-5 and TRBJ1-4; unclear D gene. CDR1 is LGHNT and CDR2 is FRNRAP in the germline V gene. Trimming stripped 4 bases from V and 7 bases from J, with 22 bases between. CDR3 length equals 17 residues.

In DNA form, the CDR3 reads TGTGCCATCAGTGAGGGGGATGCTCCCACCTTC. Translation: CAISEGDAPTF. The rearrangement uses TRBV10-3 and TRBJ1-2; D unresolved. CDR3 length: 11 amino acids. V lost 2 bases and J lost 13, with 11 bases in between. Germline CDR1 and CDR2: ENHRY and SYGVKD.

V is TRBV19 and J is TRBJ2-1; D remains ambiguous. Germline CDR1 reads LNHDA; CDR2 reads SQIVND (reference sequence). Deletions cut 5 bases from V and 0 bases from J, with 14 bases between. The CDR3 consists of 16 residues. CDR3 amino acids: CASSQRTASSYNEQFF. CDR3 sequence (DNA): TGTGCCAGTAGTCAACGGACGGCGAGCTCCTACAATGAGCAGTTCTTC.

This clone was detected once. The rearrangement links TRBV27 to TRBJ2-7; 9 nucleotides match TRBD1. The V gene end was trimmed by 2 bases and the J gene end by 3 bases; junction bases not matched to a gene: 5. CDR3 length: 15 amino acids. Germline V lookup: CDR1 MNHEY, CDR2 SMNVEV (reference sequence). CDR3 amino acids: CASSLRTGALYEQYF. The CDR3 nucleotides read TGTGCCAGCAGTTTAAGGACAGGGGCCCTCTACGAGCAGTACTTC.

The chain employs TRBV11-3 and TRBJ2-7; either TRBD1 or TRBD2 may fit D (5 bases each). The V gene lost 3 bases and the J gene lost 2 bases, with 8 bases spanning the gap. CDR3 length: 13 amino acids. Germline values: CDR1 SGHNT, CDR2 YENEEA. In DNA form, the CDR3 reads TGTGCCAGCAGCTTCGGGGCAGCCTACGAGCAGTACTTC. Translated, it gives CASSFGAAYEQYF. Full variable domain (outside the CDR3, taken from reference TRBV11-3 and TRBJ2-7): EAGVVQSPRYKIIEKKQPVAFWCNPISGHNTLYWYLQNLGQGPELLIRYENEEAVDDSQLPKDRFSAERLKGVDSTLKIQPAELGDSAVYLCASSFGAAYEQYFGPGTRLTVT.

V and J are TRBV7-2 and TRBJ2-1, with TRBD2 matching 13 bases. V dropped 1 base and J dropped 7; count of bases not matched to a gene: 4. CDR1 is SGHTA, CDR2 FQGNSA, per germline. The length of the CDR3 is 16 residues. CDR3 sequence: CASSLVLAGGQNEQFF. CDR3 DNA: TGTGCCAGCAGCTTAGTACTAGCGGGAGGGCAAAATGAGCAGTTCTTC.

The rearrangement joins TRBV4-1 to TRBJ2-2; D is perhaps TRBD1 or TRBD2 (5 bases each). The length of the CDR3 is 16 residues. Germline CDR1 and CDR2: MGHRA and YSYEKL. V shed 4 bases and J shed 0 bases, with 12 bases lying between them. This chain's CDR3 is CASSRRDGTNTGELFF. The CDR3 coding sequence is TGCGCCAGCAGCCGAAGGGACGGGACGAACACCGGGGAGCTGTTTTTT.

This chain connects TRBV4-1 to TRBJ1-2; 7 positions match TRBD1. Germline-derived CDR1 and CDR2 are MGHRA and YSYEKL. V was pared by 4 bases and J by 6 bases, with 8 bases of the junction left unmatched. The CDR3 is made up of 14 amino acids. The DNA of the CDR3 is TGCGCCAGCAGCCCGACAGGGATTGGCGATGGCTACACCTTC. This sequence encodes CASSPTGIGDGYTF.

This clone was detected a few times. V and J are TRBV5-1 and TRBJ1-1; D perhaps matches TRBD1 (5 bases). In germline, CDR1 is SGHRS, CDR2 YFSETQ. This CDR3 spans 16 amino acids. V lost 1 base and J 0 bases, leaving 13 bases between the germline ends. CDR3 sequence reads: CASSLQPGNMNTEAFF. CDR3 bases: TGCGCCAGCAGCTTGCAGCCAGGGAACATGAACACTGAAGCTTTCTTT. The full variable domain, in which reference TRBV5-1 and TRBJ1-1 provide the parts outside the CDR3, is KAGVTQTPRYLIKTRGQQVTLSCSPISGHRSVSWYQQTPGQGLQFLFEYFSETQRNKGNFPGRFSGRQFSNSRSEMNVSTLELGDSALYLCASSLQPGNMNTEAFFGQGTRLTVV.

This chain uses TRBV6-6 with TRBJ2-6; 9 bases fit TRBD1. CDR3 length: 16 amino acids. After removal of 6 bases from V and 4 bases from J, the junction contained 7 bases not matched to a gene. Germline-derived CDR1 and CDR2 are MNHNY and SVGAGI (reference sequence). CDR3 amino acids: CASRDTGGAGANVLTF. For the CDR3, the DNA is TGTGCCAGCAGGGACACAGGGGGCGCCGGGGCCAACGTCCTGACTTTC.

This clone was detected only once. The chain couples TRBV7-9 to TRBJ1-3, with D perhaps TRBD1 (5 bases). Trimming cost V 1 base and J 0 bases, with 13 bases left between them. There are 17 residues in the CDR3. Germline loops: CDR1 SEHNR, CDR2 FQNEAQ (reference sequence). CDR3 amino acids: CASSLGAGPPSGNTIYF. The CDR3 DNA follows: TGTGCCAGCAGCTTAGGAGCAGGGCCGCCCTCTGGAAACACCATATATTTT.

The rearrangement links TRBV6-5 to TRBJ1-4; TRBD1 might be the D (5 bases). The germline V and J ends were trimmed by 5 bases and 7 bases, with 14 bases remaining between them. The CDR3 contains 14 residues. The V gene's germline CDR1 is MNHEY and CDR2 SVGAGI. This CDR3 is CASSLTTVREKLFF. In DNA form, the CDR3 reads TGTGCCAGCAGTCTCACGACAGTCCGTGAAAAACTGTTTTTT.

The table lists this clone with a count of one. The CDR3 DNA is TGTGCCAGCAGCCCATATCCTATCCAGCCCCAGCATTTT. As protein: CASSPYPIQPQHF. The chain is built from TRBV7-8 and TRBJ1-5; D not certain. V lost 5 bases and J 7 bases, leaving 12 bases between the germline ends. Germline CDR1 reads SGHVS; CDR2 reads FQNEAQ. This CDR3 spans 13 amino acids. Together with reference TRBV7-8 and TRBJ1-5, the CDR3 gives the full variable domain: GAGVSQSPRYKVAKRGQDVALRCDPISGHVSLFWYQQALGQGPEFLTYFQNEAQLDKSGLPSDRFFAERPEGSVSTLKIQRTQQEDSAVYLCASSPYPIQPQHFGDGTRLSIL.

With regard to this clone: A junction boundary mismatches the germline segment, possibly from a read error. The rearrangement uses TRBV7-6 and TRBJ1-1; D not resolved. This CDR3 contains 13 residues. CDR1 is SGHVS and CDR2 is FNYEAQ in the germline V gene. In DNA form, the CDR3 reads TGTGCCAGCAGCTTAGTTGGATACACAGAAGCTTTCTTT. As protein: CASSLVGYTEAFF.